This T cell receptor (beta chain) was identified in a study of PD-1 blockade in mismatch repair-deficient tumors. The germline gives CDR1 SQVTM, CDR2 ANQGSEA. Trimming pared 6 bases from V and 8 bases from J, leaving 22 bases between. The CDR3 length is 15 residues. Generated by immunoSEQ multiplex PCR, the TCRdb table keeps only in-frame clones and is missing some. The table records around 100,000 clones, about four fifths of them present only once. This chain uses TRBV29-1 with TRBJ1-4, with D perhaps TRBD1 (6 bases). The origin of this receptor is an adult with mismatch repair-deficient cancer. The sample in question was peripheral blood, obtained approximately 35 weeks after starting pembrolizumab. The CDR3 loop is CSVAGGGTETEKLFF. Written as DNA, the CDR3 is TGCAGCGTGGCGGGAGGGGGTACAGAGACAGAAAAACTGTTTTTT.